Included here is one T cell receptor beta chain sequence, with context. This clonotype has at least ten counts. Its specific antigen is unknown. Within one base of it there is no much larger clone, and no base qualities were kept. This sample stems from a study of T cells in Graves' hyperthyroidism and ophthalmopathy (dated by TCRdb to the late 2010s). Notes on the research overall: Peripheral blood was sampled at the time of initial diagnosis, prior to any treatment. In several Graves' hyperthyroidism patients, the study also compared T-cell repertoires from thyroid tissue with T-cell repertoires from blood. The paper reports TCR Vbeta CDR3 sequencing of 140 or so peripheral blood samples: some 41 ophthalmopathy, 70 to 85 hyperthyroidism and approximately 17 progressor patients. The 75 to 100 discovery patients were divided at random into training and test sets in a 7:3 ratio. To identify TCR V-J signatures that set the groups apart, the researchers used a discovery cohort of about a hundred patients, made up of under 50 with Graves' ophthalmopathy and approximately 57 with stable Graves' hyperthyroidism. After blood sampling, hyperthyroidism patients were treated with methimazole at a starting dose of 30 mg daily, and ophthalmopathy patients were treated with high-dose intravenous methylprednisolone. An independent validation cohort of about 19 hyperthyroidism patients and 17 patients who later progressed to ophthalmopathy tested prospective prediction of ophthalmopathy.

Amplification of TCR beta CDR3 regions was carried out from RNA transcripts. The first round of RT-PCR for the TCR CDR3 was performed with the HTBI primer set and the Qiagen OneStep RT-PCR kit. The libraries were constructed in a second round of multiplex PCR and then size-selected and purified. Sequencing of the libraries was done on an Illumina HiSeq2000 using paired-end 100 bp reads. From the authors' description of their analysis: SOAPnuke was used to process the raw data, with reads discarded if the reads contained adapters or uncalled bases, had a mean Phred below 15, or lacked an exact constant-primer or identifier match. COPE v1.2.5 was used to merge the high-quality paired reads, and each unique nucleotide sequence was defined as a clonotype. MiTCR v1.1 was used to align the clonotypes against IMGT TRBV, TRBD and TRBJ reference segments. The analysis was restricted to V-J combinations with a frequency above 0.0001, which together covered approximately 99% of the repertoires. A TCS score was defined as the ratio between F50 (clonal expansion) and ExV (chaos), using BLOSUM62-based TCRdist between CDR3 peptides within each V-J. Welch's t-statistics and random forest reduced 514 V-J features to 13, which were used in a naive Bayes classifier (R e1071). Using fastp trimming at Q25 and MiXCR clonotype assembly, TCRdb reanalyzed the public sequencing data and kept in-frame beta chains. Each entry merges the rows of one CDR3 protein and shows their most common DNA and genes. The V and J calls follow TCRdb's processing rather than the paper's. The sample table holds nearly 600,000 distinct CDR3 sequences, of which 13% to 15% were seen once. 7% to 9% of the sample lies in the top ten.

In the ophthalmopathy patients, disease was moderately to severely active, with a Clinical Activity Score of 3 or more, a NOSPECS grade of 4 or more, and a duration of less than 3 months. The study excluded patients with uncontrolled infections, other autoimmune diseases, pregnancy or lactation. Clinical symptoms, serum thyroxine and TRAb, thyroid ultrasound, and orbital computed tomography formed the basis for the diagnoses. PBMCs were separated from roughly 10 ml of fresh peripheral blood using Ficoll-Paque density gradient centrifugation. Total RNA was extracted with Trizol reagent, and quality was checked on an Agilent 2100 Bioanalyzer. Overall study results and their limits: In validation, progression to ophthalmopathy was predicted by the model with approximately 67% sensitivity and just over 72% specificity, a median of approximately 6.5 months before onset. In cross-validation, a model built on a 13 V-J signature told ophthalmopathy apart from stable hyperthyroidism with under 90% sensitivity and 81% to 82% specificity, and in testing the same model reached 80%/75%. Most expanded thyroid clonotypes (frequency above 0.001) were also detected in blood, suggesting blood repertoires may reflect thyroid immune responses. Sample size was not statistically predetermined, and investigators were not blinded to group allocation.

Sequenced material: blood. The TCR comes from a woman aged 18 to 35 with Graves' ophthalmopathy.

The CDR3 reads CASSPPVVSYEQYF. The bases are TGTGCCAGCAGTCCCCCGGTTGTTTCCTACGAGCAGTACTTC. Here the chain combines TRBV28 and TRBJ2-7; the D gene assignment is ambiguous. The CDR3 starts with the cysteine, ends with the phenylalanine, and has 14 residues. CDR3 DNA only is kept here, 42 bases in frame from base 1. Relative to germline, V is 5 bases shorter and J is 1 base shorter, with 12 bases between their ends. Reading the germline V gene gives CDR1 MDHEN and CDR2 SYDVKM.